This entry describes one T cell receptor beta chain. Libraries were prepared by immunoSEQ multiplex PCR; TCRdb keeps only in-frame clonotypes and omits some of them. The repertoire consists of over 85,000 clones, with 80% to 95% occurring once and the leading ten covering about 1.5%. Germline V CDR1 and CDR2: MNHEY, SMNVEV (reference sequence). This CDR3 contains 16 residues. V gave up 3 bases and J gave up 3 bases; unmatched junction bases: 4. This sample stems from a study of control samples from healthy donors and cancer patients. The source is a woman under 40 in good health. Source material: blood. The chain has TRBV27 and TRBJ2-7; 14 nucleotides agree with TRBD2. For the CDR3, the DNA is TGTGCCAGCAGTTTCGGGACTAGCGGGAGAGACTACGAGCAGTACTTC. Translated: CASSFGTSGRDYEQYF.